The 15 T cell receptor beta chains below were found in one sample sequenced in a study of OX40 agonist ivuxolimab in advanced cancers. Measured with immunoSEQ multiplex PCR; TCRdb has only the in-frame clones, and not every one. The profile shows tens of thousands of clones, 82% of them singletons. The specimen comprised CD4+ or CD8+ T cells sorted from blood, sampled in a trial of the OX40 agonist ivuxolimab. These receptor sequences come from an adult with an advanced solid tumor such as melanoma, head and neck, liver or kidney cancer.

This sequence joins TRBV6-1 and TRBJ1-5; D uncertain. V shed 6 bases and J shed 2 bases, with 8 bases lying between them. The V gene's germline CDR1 is MNHNS and CDR2 SASEGT. The CDR3 is 13 amino acids. The CDR3: CASRFWGNQPQHF. In DNA form, the CDR3 reads TGTGCCAGCAGGTTTTGGGGCAATCAGCCCCAGCATTTT.

This rearrangement joins TRBV11-1 to TRBJ2-5; D is unresolved. The germline V gene encodes CDR1 SGHAT and CDR2 FQDESV (reference sequence). The germline V and J ends were trimmed by 5 bases and 1 base, with 8 bases remaining between them. This CDR3 is 13 amino acids long. The CDR3 loop is CASSRQTQETQYF. The CDR3 bases are TGTGCCAGCAGCCGTCAGACCCAAGAGACCCAGTACTTC.

V and J are TRBV12-5 and TRBJ1-2, with TRBD1 matching over 9 bases. The CDR3 is 16 residues long. CDR1 LGHNT and CDR2 FRNRAP come from the germline V gene. The trim removed 0 bases at V and 3 bases at J, leaving 5 bases unmatched. This CDR3 reads CASGLVGTGWDYGYTF. The CDR3 region has the DNA TGTGCTAGTGGTTTGGTAGGGACAGGGTGGGACTATGGCTACACCTTC.

J is TRBJ2-7 and V is TRBV28; 8 bases align to TRBD2. CDR1 and CDR2 (germline): MDHEN, SYDVKM. With V trimmed by 3 bases and J by 1 base, 5 bases remained unmatched. This CDR3 has 15 residues. This CDR3 reads CASSFSGLGSYEQYF. In DNA form, the CDR3 reads TGTGCCAGCAGTTTCTCGGGACTAGGATCCTACGAGCAGTACTTC.

The chain joins TRBV5-1 to TRBJ2-3; TRBD2 aligns across 12 bases. Germline CDR1 is SGHRS and CDR2 is YFSETQ. V lost 4 bases, J lost 3 bases, and 12 bases stayed unmatched. CDR3 length: 18 residues. The CDR3 region has the DNA TGCGCCAGCAGCCCCCGGCTAGCGGGAGGGATGGGGACAGATACGCAGTATTTT. Its translation: CASSPRLAGGMGTDTQYF.

The V call is TRBV28, the J call TRBJ2-7; D gene unclear. Germline CDR1 is MDHEN and CDR2 is SYDVKM. The CDR3 is 13 amino acids. The V and J ends lost 10 bases and 3 bases respectively, with 16 bases between them. The CDR3 is CATQGMRFYEQYF. The CDR3 region has the DNA TGTGCCACCCAAGGTATGAGGTTCTACGAGCAGTACTTC.

The chain carries TRBV9 and TRBJ2-1; D unresolved. In germline, CDR1 is SGDLS, CDR2 YYNGEE. The CDR3 extends over 14 amino acids. The V and J ends lost 2 bases and 3 bases respectively, with 9 bases between them. The CDR3 spells CASSVSSSYNEQFF. Here the CDR3 DNA reads TGTGCCAGCAGCGTTTCCAGCAGCTACAATGAGCAGTTCTTC.

This chain joins TRBV7-7 and TRBJ2-3; weak D call: TRBD2 (5 bases). The CDR3 runs 14 residues. The germline V gene encodes CDR1 SSHAT and CDR2 FNYEAQ (reference sequence). The V gene lost 5 bases and the J gene lost 2 bases, with 11 bases spanning the gap. CDR3 loop: CASSRGLSTDTQYF. For the CDR3, the DNA is TGTGCCAGCAGCCGTGGACTCTCCACAGATACGCAGTATTTT.

The rearrangement joins TRBV7-9 to TRBJ1-1; 7 bases fit TRBD1. Germline V gene sequence: CDR1 SEHNR, CDR2 FQNEAQ (reference sequence). V gave up 3 bases and J gave up 3 bases; unmatched junction bases: 1. This CDR3 has 13 residues. CDR3 nucleotide sequence: TGTGCCAGCAGCTTCGGACAGGACACTGAAGCTTTCTTT. Amino acid sequence: CASSFGQDTEAFF.

CDR3 amino acids: CASSPGWGNQPQHF. DNA for the CDR3: TGTGCCAGCAGTCCTGGGTGGGGCAATCAGCCCCAGCATTTT. The V gene is TRBV28, the J gene TRBJ1-5; the D is unclear. Per the germline V gene, CDR1 is MDHEN and CDR2 is SYDVKM. V lost 5 bases, J lost 2 bases, and 10 bases lay in between. This CDR3 region has 14 residues. The full variable domain, in which reference TRBV28 and TRBJ1-5 provide the parts outside the CDR3, is DVKVTQSSRYLVKRTGEKVFLECVQDMDHENMFWYRQDPGLGLRLIYFSYDVKMKEKGDIPEGYSVSREKKERFSLILESASTNQTSMYLCASSPGWGNQPQHFGDGTRLSIL.

The chain employs TRBV10-2 and TRBJ2-3, with D possibly called TRBD1 or TRBD2 (6 bases each). CDR3 length: 15 amino acids. The germline V and J ends were trimmed by 7 bases and 0 bases, with 14 bases remaining between them. Looked up from germline, CDR1 is WSHSY and CDR2 is SAAADI. CDR3 loop: CASKAGQRSTDTQYF. CDR3 nucleotide sequence: TGCGCCAGCAAGGCGGGACAACGTAGCACAGATACGCAGTATTTT.

This clone occurred once. The chain recombines TRBV18 with TRBJ1-4, with 8 bases aligning to TRBD1. Germline-derived CDR1 and CDR2 are KGHSH and LQKENI. Trimming at V came to 2 bases and at J to 8 bases, leaving 7 bases not matched to a gene. The CDR3 runs to 15 residues. CDR3 region: CASSPAGQVYEKLFF. The CDR3 region has the DNA TGTGCCAGCTCACCAGCGGGACAGGTATACGAAAAACTGTTTTTT.

V is TRBV10-2 and J is TRBJ1-3, with D hard to call. Trimming cost V 8 bases and J 2 bases, with 10 bases left between them. Germline assignment: CDR1 WSHSY and CDR2 SAAADI. CDR3 size: 13 residues. CDR3 region: CASLMGPGNTIYF. The CDR3 nucleotides are TGCGCCAGCTTAATGGGTCCTGGAAACACCATATATTTT.

This sequence joins TRBV5-1 and TRBJ2-1; 16 bases are a match to TRBD2. V lost 0 bases, J lost 10 bases, and 4 bases stayed unmatched. The CDR3 runs 16 residues. Germline V CDR1 and CDR2: SGHRS, YFSETQ. The DNA for the CDR3 is TGCGCCAGCAGCTTGGCCGGGACTAGCGGGAGGGACGAGCAGTTCTTC. This codes for CASSLAGTSGRDEQFF.

This rearrangement joins TRBV7-2 to TRBJ1-1; D unclear. The ends were cut back, 3 bases at V and 1 base at J, with 9 bases in the middle. The CDR3 is 14 residues long. Germline V gene lookup returns CDR1 SGHTA and CDR2 FQGNSA. The CDR3 DNA is TGTGCCAGCAGCTTCTGGGGAGCGAACACTGAAGCTTTCTTT. It translates to CASSFWGANTEAFF.